Shown below are 10 T cell receptor beta chains from a single sample sequenced in a study of shared clonotypes between healthy human individuals. Clones were read by immunoSEQ multiplex PCR, and TCRdb kept only the in-frame ones, dropping some. The sample shows millions of clones, about 95% of them seen only once. Naive CD8 cells lacked CD45RO and underwent positive selection for CCR7, leaving out terminally differentiated effector memory CD45RA+ cells. Specimen: naive CD8+ T cells sorted from blood. The receptor source for this set is a man aged 18-30 years in good health.

This clone was recorded a few times. This chain joins TRBV28 and TRBJ1-6; 9 nucleotides line up with TRBD1. The CDR3 has 14 residues. The V segment lost 6 bases and the J segment 7 bases; nucleotides outside the gene matches: 4. CDR1 and CDR2 from the germline V gene are MDHEN and SYDVKM. The CDR3 coding sequence is TGTGCCAGCAGCTCTGGACAGGGGAATTCACCCCTCCACTTT. Translating gives CASSSGQGNSPLHF.

This clone occurred once. The V call is TRBV15, the J call TRBJ2-7; tentatively, D is TRBD2 (5 bases). The CDR3 has 15 residues. Trimming stripped 0 bases from V and 0 bases from J, with 9 bases between. Germline V gene sequence: CDR1 LNHNV, CDR2 YYDKDF (reference sequence). The CDR3 here is CATSREGESSYEQYF. The CDR3 DNA sequence: TGTGCCACCAGCAGAGAGGGAGAGAGCTCCTACGAGCAGTACTTC.

About this clone: This sample includes further DNA sequences coding for the same CDR3. The chain links TRBV5-6 to TRBJ2-7; D not resolved. The germline V and J ends were trimmed by 1 base and 0 bases, with 8 bases remaining between them. The length of the CDR3 is 14 residues. Germline-derived CDR1 and CDR2 are SGHDT and YYEEEE. The CDR3 nucleotides are TGTGCCAGCAGCTTGTGGGGTAGCTCCTACGAGCAGTACTTC. Protein product: CASSLWGSSYEQYF.

This rearrangement joins TRBV15 to TRBJ1-5; maybe TRBD1 (5 bases). Germline CDR1 reads LNHNV; CDR2 reads YYDKDF (reference sequence). With 1 base removed from V and 3 bases from J, the gap between germline ends came to 10 bases. This CDR3 has 15 amino acids. The CDR3 sequence is CATSRVAGPNQPQHF. DNA for the CDR3: TGTGCCACCAGCAGAGTTGCAGGGCCCAATCAGCCCCAGCATTTT. The variable domain in full, completed from reference TRBV15 and TRBJ1-5, reads DAMVIQNPRYQVTQFGKPVTLSCSQTLNHNVMYWYQQKSSQAPKLLFHYYDKDFNNEADTPDNFQSRRPNTSFCFLDIRSPGLGDTAMYLCATSRVAGPNQPQHFGDGTRLSIL.

Comments on this clone: The sample carries other DNA sequences with the same CDR3. The chain combines TRBV6-6 with TRBJ1-6, with D tentatively TRBD1 (5 bases). The CDR3 runs to 15 residues. In germline, CDR1 is MNHNY, CDR2 SVGAGI (reference sequence). V dropped 2 bases and J dropped 6 bases, with 11 bases sitting between them. The chain's CDR3 is CASSYQGGGNSPLHF. For the CDR3, the DNA is TGTGCCAGCAGTTACCAGGGTGGAGGTAATTCACCCCTCCACTTT.

J is TRBJ1-5 and V is TRBV25-1, with no clear D. Germline V CDR1 and CDR2: MGHDK, SYGVNS. V lost 3 bases and J lost 7, with 13 bases in between. The CDR3 is 14 residues long. This CDR3 reads CASSEDESGQPQHF. As DNA, the CDR3 is TGTGCCAGCAGTGAGGACGAATCAGGACAGCCCCAGCATTTT. The variable domain in full, completed from reference TRBV25-1 and TRBJ1-5, reads EADIYQTPRYLVIGTGKKITLECSQTMGHDKMYWYQQDPGMELHLIHYSYGVNSTEKGDLSSESTVSRIRTEHFPLTLESARPSHTSQYLCASSEDESGQPQHFGDGTRLSIL.

With respect to this clone: The same CDR3 can be traced to other DNA sequences in this sample. As DNA, the CDR3 is TGCGCCAGCAGCCAGGGACTAGCGGGGACAGATACGCAGTATTTT. Its protein is CASSQGLAGTDTQYF. The chain links TRBV4-3 to TRBJ2-3, with 13 bases matching TRBD2. The length of the CDR3 is 15 residues. The germline gives CDR1 LGHNA, CDR2 YSLEER. After removal of 3 bases from V and 3 bases from J, the junction contained 0 bases not matched to a gene.

The chain uses TRBV6-5 and TRBJ1-5; no clear D gene. The CDR3 is 13 amino acids. The V gene lost 2 bases and the J gene lost 12 bases, with 14 bases spanning the gap. Germline CDR1 MNHEY, CDR2 SVGAGI. The CDR3 region has the DNA TGTGCCAGCAGTTACGCGTGGCCTGGCGACCAGCATTTT. This translates into CASSYAWPGDQHF.

This rearrangement joins TRBV6-1 to TRBJ2-5, with 10 bases lining up with TRBD2. This CDR3 region has 15 residues. Germline lookup yields CDR1 MNHNS and CDR2 SASEGT. Trimming removed 1 base from V and 5 bases from J; junction bases left unmatched: 4. CDR3 sequence: CASSEDLAGVETQYF. The CDR3 DNA sequence: TGTGCCAGCAGTGAAGATCTAGCGGGAGTTGAGACCCAGTACTTC.

The V call is TRBV7-9, the J call TRBJ1-2, with TRBD1 matching 7 bases. The V and J ends lost 7 bases and 8 bases, in that order; junction bases with no gene match: 19. The CDR3 consists of 16 residues. The germline gives CDR1 SEHNR, CDR2 FQNEAQ (reference sequence). As DNA, the CDR3 is TGTGCCAGCAACAATTTAGTCATTACAGGGGTGGAAGGCTACACCTTC. Encoded protein: CASNNLVITGVEGYTF.